Presented here are 5 T cell receptor beta chains from one specimen sequenced in a study of cytomegalovirus exposure and HLA in healthy donors. 60 Vbeta and 13 Jbeta primers were used in PCR. TCRdb's table, derived via immunoSEQ multiplex PCR, lists solely in-frame clones and lacks some. The sample has approximately 61,000 clones, 75% to 85% seen once. The sequenced sample was PBMCs. These receptors were collected from a man between 18 and 35 years old in good health and CMV-seropositive.

This clone is a singleton in its sample. The rearrangement joins TRBV2 to TRBJ1-2, with 10 bases identical to TRBD1. The germline CDR1 and CDR2 sequences are SNHLY and FYNNEI. J gave up 0 bases and V 4 bases, and 8 bases lay outside the gene matches. The CDR3 extends over 17 amino acids. For the CDR3, the DNA is TGTGCCAGCAGTGGGGACAGGGGAGGGGGAGCTAACTATGGCTACACCTTC. Its translation: CASSGDRGGGANYGYTF.

The V gene is TRBV30, the J gene TRBJ2-3; D is unclear. The CDR3 is 12 residues long. V lost 0 bases, J lost 6 bases, and 7 bases lay in between. CDR1 and CDR2 from the germline V gene are GTSNPN and SVGIG (reference sequence). CDR3 coding DNA: TGTGCCTGGAGTGTCGCGATGGATACGCAGTATTTT. This encodes CAWSVAMDTQYF.

This rearrangement joins TRBV7-9 to TRBJ2-2, with D uncertain. CDR1 is SEHNR, CDR2 FQNEAQ, per germline (reference sequence). This CDR3 has 13 amino acids. With 1 base removed from V and 7 bases from J, the gap between germline ends came to 7 bases. The CDR3 DNA reads as TGTGCCAGCAGCTTAGATACGGGCGGGGAGCTGTTTTTT. Translated, it gives CASSLDTGGELFF.

As DNA, the CDR3 is TGTGCCAGCAGTTACTCGGAGGGGCCAGGCTACACCTTC. Encoded protein: CASSYSEGPGYTF. The genes are TRBV6-6 and TRBJ1-2, with D maybe TRBD1 (5 bases). Germline-derived CDR1 and CDR2 are MNHNY and SVGAGI (reference sequence). This CDR3 has 13 amino acids. V was shortened by 0 bases and J by 8 bases, with 10 bases between the two germline ends.

The chain employs TRBV5-1 and TRBJ2-1; tentatively, D is TRBD1 (6 bases). Looked up from germline, CDR1 is SGHRS and CDR2 is YFSETQ. The CDR3 consists of 14 residues. Trimming cost V 4 bases and J 6 bases, with 14 bases left between them. DNA of the CDR3: TGCGCCAGCAGCCAGATGGGGGCCCTCAATGAGCAGTTCTTC. The encoded protein is CASSQMGALNEQFF.